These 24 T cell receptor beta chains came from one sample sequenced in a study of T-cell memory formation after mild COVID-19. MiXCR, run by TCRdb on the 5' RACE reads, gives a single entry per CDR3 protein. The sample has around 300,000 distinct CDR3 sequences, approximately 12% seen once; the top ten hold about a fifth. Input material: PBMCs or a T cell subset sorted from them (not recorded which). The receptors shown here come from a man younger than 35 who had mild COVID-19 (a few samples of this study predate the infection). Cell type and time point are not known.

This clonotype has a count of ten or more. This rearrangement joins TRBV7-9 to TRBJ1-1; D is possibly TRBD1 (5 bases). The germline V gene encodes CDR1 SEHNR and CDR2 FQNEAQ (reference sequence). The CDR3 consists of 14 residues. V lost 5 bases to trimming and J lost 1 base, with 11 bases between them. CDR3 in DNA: TGTGCCAGCAGCCTCGGGACCGGGAACACTGAAGCTTTCTTT. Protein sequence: CASSLGTGNTEAFF. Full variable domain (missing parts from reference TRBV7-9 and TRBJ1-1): DTGVSQNPRHKITKRGQNVTFRCDPISEHNRLYWYRQTLGQGPEFLTYFQNEAQLEKSRLLSDRFSAERPKGSFSTLEIQRTEQGDSAMYLCASSLGTGNTEAFFGQGTRLTVV.

The CDR3 reads CSVVGGGSEAYEQYF. DNA of the CDR3: TGCAGCGTTGTAGGGGGGGGCTCAGAGGCCTACGAGCAGTACTTC. The chain employs TRBV29-1 and TRBJ2-7; a possible D gene is TRBD2 (7 bases). The germline gives CDR1 SQVTM, CDR2 ANQGSEA. V was trimmed by 4 bases and J by 2 bases, leaving 18 bases between them. CDR3 length equals 15 residues.

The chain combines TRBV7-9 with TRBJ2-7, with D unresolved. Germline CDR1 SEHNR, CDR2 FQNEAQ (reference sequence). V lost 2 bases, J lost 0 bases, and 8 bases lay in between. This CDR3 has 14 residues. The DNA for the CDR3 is TGTGCCAGCAGCTTAAGGACGAGCTCCTACGAGCAGTACTTC. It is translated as CASSLRTSSYEQYF.

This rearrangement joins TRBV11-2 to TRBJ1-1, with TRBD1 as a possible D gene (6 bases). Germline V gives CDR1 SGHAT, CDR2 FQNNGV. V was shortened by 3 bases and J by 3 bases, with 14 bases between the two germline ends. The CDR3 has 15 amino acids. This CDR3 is CASSLKQGVYTEAFF. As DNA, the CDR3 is TGTGCCAGCAGCTTGAAACAGGGTGTTTACACTGAAGCTTTCTTT.

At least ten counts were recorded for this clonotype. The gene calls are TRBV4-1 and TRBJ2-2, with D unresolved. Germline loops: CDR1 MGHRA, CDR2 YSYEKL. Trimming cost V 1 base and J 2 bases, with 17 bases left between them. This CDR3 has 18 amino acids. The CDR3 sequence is CASSQGLRASRNTGELFF. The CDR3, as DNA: TGCGCCAGCAGCCAAGGTCTACGGGCCTCTCGTAACACCGGGGAGCTGTTTTTT.

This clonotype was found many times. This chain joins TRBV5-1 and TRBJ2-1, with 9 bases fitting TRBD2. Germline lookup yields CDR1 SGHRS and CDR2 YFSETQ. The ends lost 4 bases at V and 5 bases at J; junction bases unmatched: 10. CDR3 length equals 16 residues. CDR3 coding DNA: TGCGCCAGCAGCACGCGAGTTCTAGCGGGGAACAATGAGCAGTTCTTC. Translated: CASSTRVLAGNNEQFF.

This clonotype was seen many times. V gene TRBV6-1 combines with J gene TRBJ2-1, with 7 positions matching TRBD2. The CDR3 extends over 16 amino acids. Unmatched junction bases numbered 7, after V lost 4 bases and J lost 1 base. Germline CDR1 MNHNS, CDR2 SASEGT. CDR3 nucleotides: TGTGCCAGCAGTGTCCACAGCGGGGTTTCCTACAATGAGCAGTTCTTC. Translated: CASSVHSGVSYNEQFF.

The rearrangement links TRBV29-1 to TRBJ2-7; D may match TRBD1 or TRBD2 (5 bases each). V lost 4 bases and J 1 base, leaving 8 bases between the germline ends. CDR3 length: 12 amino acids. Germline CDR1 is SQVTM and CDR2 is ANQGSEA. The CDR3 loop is CSVVEGSYEQYF. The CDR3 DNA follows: TGCAGCGTTGTTGAGGGGTCCTACGAGCAGTACTTC.

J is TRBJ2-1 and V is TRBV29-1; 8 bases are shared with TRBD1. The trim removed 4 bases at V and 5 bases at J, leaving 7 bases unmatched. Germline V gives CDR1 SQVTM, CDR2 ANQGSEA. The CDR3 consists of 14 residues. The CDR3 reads CSVGGDRRDNEQFF. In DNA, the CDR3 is TGCAGCGTTGGCGGGGACAGGCGAGACAATGAGCAGTTCTTC.

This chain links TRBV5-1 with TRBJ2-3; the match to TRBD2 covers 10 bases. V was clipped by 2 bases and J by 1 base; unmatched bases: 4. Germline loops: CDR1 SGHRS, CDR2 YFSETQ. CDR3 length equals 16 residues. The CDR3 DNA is TGCGCCAGCAGCTTTAGCGGGGGGTTCGGCACAGATACGCAGTATTTT. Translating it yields CASSFSGGFGTDTQYF. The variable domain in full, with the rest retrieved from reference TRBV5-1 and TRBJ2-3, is KAGVTQTPRYLIKTRGQQVTLSCSPISGHRSVSWYQQTPGQGLQFLFEYFSETQRNKGNFPGRFSGRQFSNSRSEMNVSTLELGDSALYLCASSFSGGFGTDTQYFGPGTRLTVL.

Here the CDR3 DNA reads TGCAGCGTGCTAAGAGAGACCCAGTACTTC. It is translated as CSVLRETQYF. J is TRBJ2-5 and V is TRBV29-1; D is unclear. In germline, CDR1 is SQVTM, CDR2 ANQGSEA. The CDR3 is made up of 10 amino acids. Trimming removed 6 bases from V and 4 bases from J, with 6 bases in between.

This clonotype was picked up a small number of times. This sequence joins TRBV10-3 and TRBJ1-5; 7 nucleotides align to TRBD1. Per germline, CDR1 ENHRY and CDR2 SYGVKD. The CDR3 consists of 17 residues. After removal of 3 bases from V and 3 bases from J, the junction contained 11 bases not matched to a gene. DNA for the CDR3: TGTGCCATCAGTGATGACAGGGAGGGGGTAGACAATCAGCCCCAGCATTTT. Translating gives CAISDDREGVDNQPQHF.

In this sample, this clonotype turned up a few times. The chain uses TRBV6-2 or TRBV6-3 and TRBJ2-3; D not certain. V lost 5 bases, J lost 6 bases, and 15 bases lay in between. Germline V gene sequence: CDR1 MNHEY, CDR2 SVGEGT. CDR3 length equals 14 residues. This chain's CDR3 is CASSLRADGDTQYF. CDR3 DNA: TGTGCCAGCAGTCTACGAGCCGACGGGGATACGCAGTATTTT.

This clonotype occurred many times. The CDR3 protein is CASSLAPGLGQETQYF. Here the CDR3 DNA reads TGTGCCAGCAGCTTAGCACCGGGACTAGGGCAAGAGACCCAGTACTTC. The chain has TRBV7-6 and TRBJ2-5; 8 nucleotides align to TRBD2. Losses at the gene ends were 0 bases for V and 2 bases for J; bases not matched to a gene: 5. The germline CDR1 and CDR2 sequences are SGHVS and FNYEAQ. This CDR3 is 16 amino acids long.

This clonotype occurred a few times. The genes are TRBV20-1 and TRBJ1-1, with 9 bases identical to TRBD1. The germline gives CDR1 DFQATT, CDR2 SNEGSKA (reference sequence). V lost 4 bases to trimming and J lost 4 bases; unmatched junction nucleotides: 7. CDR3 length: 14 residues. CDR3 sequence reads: CSATPGQGGTEAFF. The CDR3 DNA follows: TGCAGTGCTACCCCGGGACAGGGAGGCACTGAAGCTTTCTTT.

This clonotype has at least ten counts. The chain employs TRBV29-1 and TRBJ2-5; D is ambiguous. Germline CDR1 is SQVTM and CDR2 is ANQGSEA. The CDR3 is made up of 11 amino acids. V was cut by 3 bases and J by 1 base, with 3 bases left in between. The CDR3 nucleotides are TGCAGCGTTGACGGCCAAGAGACCCAGTACTTC. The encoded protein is CSVDGQETQYF.

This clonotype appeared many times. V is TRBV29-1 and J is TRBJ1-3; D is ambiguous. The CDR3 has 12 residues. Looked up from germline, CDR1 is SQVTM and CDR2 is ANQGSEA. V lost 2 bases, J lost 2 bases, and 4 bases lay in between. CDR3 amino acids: CSVESTGNTIYF. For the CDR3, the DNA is TGCAGCGTTGAATCGACTGGAAACACCATATATTTT.

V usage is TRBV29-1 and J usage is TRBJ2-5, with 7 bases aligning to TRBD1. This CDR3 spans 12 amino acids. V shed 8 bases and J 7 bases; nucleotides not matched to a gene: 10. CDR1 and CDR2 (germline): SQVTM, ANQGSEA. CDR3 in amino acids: CSFSEGAGTQYF. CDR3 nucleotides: TGCAGCTTCAGCGAGGGGGCCGGGACCCAGTACTTC.

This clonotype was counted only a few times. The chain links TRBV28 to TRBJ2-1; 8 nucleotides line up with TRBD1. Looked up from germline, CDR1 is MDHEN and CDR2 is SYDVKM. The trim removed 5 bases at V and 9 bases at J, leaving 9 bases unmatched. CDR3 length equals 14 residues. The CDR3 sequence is CASSGTGGQGEQFF. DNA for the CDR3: TGTGCCAGCAGTGGGACAGGAGGGCAGGGTGAGCAGTTCTTC. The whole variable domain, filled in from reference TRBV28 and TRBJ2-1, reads DVKVTQSSRYLVKRTGEKVFLECVQDMDHENMFWYRQDPGLGLRLIYFSYDVKMKEKGDIPEGYSVSREKKERFSLILESASTNQTSMYLCASSGTGGQGEQFFGPGTRLTVL.

CDR3 coding DNA: TGTGCCACCCCCTTTAAGCGGGAGAACGAAAAACTGTTTTTT. Protein product: CATPFKRENEKLFF. V and J are TRBV10-3 and TRBJ1-4, with D hard to call. V was clipped by 10 bases and J by 8 bases, with 20 bases between them. Looked up from germline, CDR1 is ENHRY and CDR2 is SYGVKD. This CDR3 contains 14 residues.

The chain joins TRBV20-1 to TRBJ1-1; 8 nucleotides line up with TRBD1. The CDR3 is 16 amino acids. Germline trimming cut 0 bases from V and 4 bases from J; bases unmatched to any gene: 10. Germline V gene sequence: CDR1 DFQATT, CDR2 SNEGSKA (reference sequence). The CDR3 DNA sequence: TGCAGTGCTAGAGATTGGAAACAGGGGGTCTCCACTGAAGCTTTCTTT. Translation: CSARDWKQGVSTEAFF.

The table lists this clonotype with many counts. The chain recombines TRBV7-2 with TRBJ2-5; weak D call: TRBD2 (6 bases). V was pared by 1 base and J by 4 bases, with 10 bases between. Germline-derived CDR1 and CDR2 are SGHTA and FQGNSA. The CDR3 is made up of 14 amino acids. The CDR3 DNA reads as TGTGCCAGCAGCTTAGGAGGGACTCTAGAGACCCAGTACTTC. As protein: CASSLGGTLETQYF.

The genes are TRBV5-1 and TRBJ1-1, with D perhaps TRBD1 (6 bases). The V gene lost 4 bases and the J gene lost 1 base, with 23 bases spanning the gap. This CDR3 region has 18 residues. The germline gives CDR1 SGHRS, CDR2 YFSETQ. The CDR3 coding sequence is TGCGCCAGCAGCCAAACAGGGTCTCAGGTCGGCCCGAACACTGAAGCTTTCTTT. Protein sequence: CASSQTGSQVGPNTEAFF.

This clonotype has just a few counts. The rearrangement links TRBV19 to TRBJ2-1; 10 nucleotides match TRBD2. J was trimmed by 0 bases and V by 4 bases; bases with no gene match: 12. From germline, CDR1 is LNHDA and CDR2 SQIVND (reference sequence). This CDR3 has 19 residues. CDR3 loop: CASSSPAGGRVYSYNEQFF. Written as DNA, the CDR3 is TGTGCCAGTAGTAGTCCAGCGGGGGGGAGAGTATACTCCTACAATGAGCAGTTCTTC. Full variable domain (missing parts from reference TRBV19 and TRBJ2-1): DGGITQSPKYLFRKEGQNVTLSCEQNLNHDAMYWYRQDPGQGLRLIYYSQIVNDFQKGDIAEGYSVSREKKESFPLTVTSAQKNPTAFYLCASSSPAGGRVYSYNEQFFGPGTRLTVL.